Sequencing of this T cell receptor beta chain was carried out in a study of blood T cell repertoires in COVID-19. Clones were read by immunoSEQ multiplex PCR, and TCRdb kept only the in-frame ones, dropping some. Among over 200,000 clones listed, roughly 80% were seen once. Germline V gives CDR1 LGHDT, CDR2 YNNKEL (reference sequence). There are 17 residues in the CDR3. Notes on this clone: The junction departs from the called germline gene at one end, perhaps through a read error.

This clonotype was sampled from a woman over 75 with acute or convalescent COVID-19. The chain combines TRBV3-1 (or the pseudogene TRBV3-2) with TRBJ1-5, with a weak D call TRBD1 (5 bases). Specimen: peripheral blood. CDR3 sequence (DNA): TGTGCCAGCAGCCAACACGCGGGAGGACACCAGAATCCGCCCCAGCATTTT. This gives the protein CASSQHAGGHQNPPQHF.